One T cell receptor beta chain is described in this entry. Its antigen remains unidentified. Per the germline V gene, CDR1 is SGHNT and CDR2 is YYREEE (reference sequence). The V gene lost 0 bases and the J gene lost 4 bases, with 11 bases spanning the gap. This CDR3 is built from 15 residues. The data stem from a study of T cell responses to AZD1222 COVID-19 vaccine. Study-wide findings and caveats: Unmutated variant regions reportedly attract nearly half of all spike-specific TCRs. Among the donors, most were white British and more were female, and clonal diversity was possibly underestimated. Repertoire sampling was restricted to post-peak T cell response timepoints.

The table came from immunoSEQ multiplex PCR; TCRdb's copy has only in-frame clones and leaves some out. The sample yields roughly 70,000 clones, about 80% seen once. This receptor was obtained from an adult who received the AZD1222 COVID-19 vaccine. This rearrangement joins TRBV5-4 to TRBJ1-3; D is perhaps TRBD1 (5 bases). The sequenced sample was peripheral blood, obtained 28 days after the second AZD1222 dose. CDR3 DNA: TGTGCCAGCAGCTTGGATTCAGGGTCCGGAAACACCATATATTTT. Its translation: CASSLDSGSGNTIYF.